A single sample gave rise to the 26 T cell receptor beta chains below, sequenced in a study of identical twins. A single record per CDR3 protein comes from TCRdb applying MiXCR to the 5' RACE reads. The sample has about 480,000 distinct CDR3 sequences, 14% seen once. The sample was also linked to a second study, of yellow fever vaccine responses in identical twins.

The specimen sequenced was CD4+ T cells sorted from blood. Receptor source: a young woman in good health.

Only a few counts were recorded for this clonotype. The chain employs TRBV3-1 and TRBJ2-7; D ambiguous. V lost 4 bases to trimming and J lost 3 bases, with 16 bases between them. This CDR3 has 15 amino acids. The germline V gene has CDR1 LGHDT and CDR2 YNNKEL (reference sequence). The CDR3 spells CASSLSSVRSYEQYF. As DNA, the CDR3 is TGTGCCAGCAGCCTATCTAGTGTGAGGAGCTACGAGCAGTACTTC.

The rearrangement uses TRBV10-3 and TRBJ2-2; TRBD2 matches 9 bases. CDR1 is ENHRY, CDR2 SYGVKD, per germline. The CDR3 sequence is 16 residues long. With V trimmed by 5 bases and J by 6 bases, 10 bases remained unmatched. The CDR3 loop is CAISQVIAGVPGELFF. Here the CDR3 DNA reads TGTGCCATCAGTCAAGTGATAGCGGGAGTCCCCGGGGAGCTGTTTTTT.

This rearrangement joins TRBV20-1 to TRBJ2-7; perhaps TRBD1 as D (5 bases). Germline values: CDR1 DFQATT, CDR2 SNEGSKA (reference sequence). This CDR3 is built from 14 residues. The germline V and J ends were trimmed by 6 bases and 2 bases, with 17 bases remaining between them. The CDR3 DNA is TGCAGTGCCTACCCTTTGGACACCACCTACGAGCAGTACTTC. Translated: CSAYPLDTTYEQYF.

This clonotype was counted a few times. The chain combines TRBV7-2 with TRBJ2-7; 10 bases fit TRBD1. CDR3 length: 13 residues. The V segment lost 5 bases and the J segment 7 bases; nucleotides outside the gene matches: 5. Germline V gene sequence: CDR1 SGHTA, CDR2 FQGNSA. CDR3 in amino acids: CASSADRGPEQYF. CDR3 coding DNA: TGTGCCAGCAGCGCCGACAGGGGGCCGGAGCAGTACTTC. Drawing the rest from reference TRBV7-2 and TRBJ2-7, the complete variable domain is GAGVSQSPSNKVTEKGKDVELRCDPISGHTALYWYRQSLGQGLEFLIYFQGNSAPDKSGLPSDRFSAERTGGSVSTLTIQRTQQEDSAVYLCASSADRGPEQYFGPGTRLTVT.

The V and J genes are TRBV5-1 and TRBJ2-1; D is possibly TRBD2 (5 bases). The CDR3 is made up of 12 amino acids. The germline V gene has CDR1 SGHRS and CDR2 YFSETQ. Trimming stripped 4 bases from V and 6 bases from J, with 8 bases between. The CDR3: CASSVSVNEQFF. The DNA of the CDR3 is TGCGCCAGCAGCGTTAGCGTCAATGAGCAGTTCTTC. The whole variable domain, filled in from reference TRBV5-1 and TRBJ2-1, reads KAGVTQTPRYLIKTRGQQVTLSCSPISGHRSVSWYQQTPGQGLQFLFEYFSETQRNKGNFPGRFSGRQFSNSRSEMNVSTLELGDSALYLCASSVSVNEQFFGPGTRLTVL.

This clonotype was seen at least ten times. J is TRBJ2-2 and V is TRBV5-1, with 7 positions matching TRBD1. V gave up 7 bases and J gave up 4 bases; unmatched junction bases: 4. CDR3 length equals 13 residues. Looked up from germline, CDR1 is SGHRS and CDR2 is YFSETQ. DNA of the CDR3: TGCGCCAGCGCTTGGGACAGCACCGGGGAGCTGTTTTTT. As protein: CASAWDSTGELFF.

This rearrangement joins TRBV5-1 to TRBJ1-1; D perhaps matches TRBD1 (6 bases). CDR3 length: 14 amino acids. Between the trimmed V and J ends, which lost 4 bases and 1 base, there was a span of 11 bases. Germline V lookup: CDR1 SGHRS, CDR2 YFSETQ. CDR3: CASSREDRNTEAFF. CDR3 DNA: TGCGCCAGCAGCCGGGAGGACAGGAACACTGAAGCTTTCTTT.

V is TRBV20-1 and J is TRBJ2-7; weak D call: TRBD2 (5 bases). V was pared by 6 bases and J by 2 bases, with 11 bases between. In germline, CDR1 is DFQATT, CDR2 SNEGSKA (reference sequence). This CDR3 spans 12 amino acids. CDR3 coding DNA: TGCAGTGCCGCCGGGGTAACCTACGAGCAGTACTTC. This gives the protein CSAAGVTYEQYF.

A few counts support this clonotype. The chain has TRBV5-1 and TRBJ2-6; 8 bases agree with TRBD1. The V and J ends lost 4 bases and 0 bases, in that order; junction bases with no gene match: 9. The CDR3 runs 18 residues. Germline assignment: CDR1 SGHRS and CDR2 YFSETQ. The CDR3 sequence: CASSRGQEMPSGANVLTF. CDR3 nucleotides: TGCGCCAGCAGCCGGGGACAGGAAATGCCCTCTGGGGCCAACGTCCTGACTTTC.

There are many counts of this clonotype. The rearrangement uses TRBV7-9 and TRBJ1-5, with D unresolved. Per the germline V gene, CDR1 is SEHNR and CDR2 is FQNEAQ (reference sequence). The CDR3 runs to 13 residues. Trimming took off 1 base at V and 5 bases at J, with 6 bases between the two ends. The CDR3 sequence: CASSLDSYQPQHF. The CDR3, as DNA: TGTGCCAGCAGCTTAGACAGTTATCAGCCCCAGCATTTT.

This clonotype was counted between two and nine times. CDR3 region: CASSQAILGQGTYEQYF. CDR3 nucleotides: TGTGCCAGCAGCCAAGCGATCCTTGGACAGGGGACCTACGAGCAGTACTTC. This sequence joins TRBV4-2 and TRBJ2-7; 9 nucleotides agree with TRBD1. The V segment lost 1 base and the J segment 2 bases; nucleotides outside the gene matches: 9. Germline-derived CDR1 and CDR2 are LGHNA and YNFKEQ. The CDR3 totals 17 residues.

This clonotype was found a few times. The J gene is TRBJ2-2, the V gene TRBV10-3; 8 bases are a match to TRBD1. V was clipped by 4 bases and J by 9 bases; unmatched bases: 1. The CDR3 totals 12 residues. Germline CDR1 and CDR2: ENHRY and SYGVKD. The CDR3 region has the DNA TGTGCCATCAGTGGGACAGGGTGGGAGCTGTTTTTT. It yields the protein CAISGTGWELFF.

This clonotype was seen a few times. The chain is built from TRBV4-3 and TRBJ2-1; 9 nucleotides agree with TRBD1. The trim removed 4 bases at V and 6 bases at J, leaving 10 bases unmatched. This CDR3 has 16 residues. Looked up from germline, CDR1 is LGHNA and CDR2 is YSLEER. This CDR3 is CASSRGGQGRINEQFF. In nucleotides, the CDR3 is TGCGCCAGCAGCCGCGGGGGACAGGGTCGTATCAATGAGCAGTTCTTC.

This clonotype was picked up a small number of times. The CDR3 nucleotides read TGTGCCAGCAGCCAAGATGCCACAGGGGCTTACGAGCAGTACTTC. It specifies CASSQDATGAYEQYF. The chain recombines TRBV4-2 with TRBJ2-7, with TRBD1 matching 7 bases. Germline V lookup: CDR1 LGHNA, CDR2 YNFKEQ. V dropped 0 bases and J dropped 4; count of bases not matched to a gene: 6. This CDR3 contains 15 residues.

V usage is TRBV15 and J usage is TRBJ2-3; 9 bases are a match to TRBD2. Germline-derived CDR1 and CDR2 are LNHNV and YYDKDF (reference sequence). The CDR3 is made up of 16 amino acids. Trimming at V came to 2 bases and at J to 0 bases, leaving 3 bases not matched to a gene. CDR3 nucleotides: TGTGCCACCAGCAGACCCCTAGCGGGAAGCACAGATACGCAGTATTTT. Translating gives CATSRPLAGSTDTQYF. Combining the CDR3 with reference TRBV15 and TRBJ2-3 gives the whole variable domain DAMVIQNPRYQVTQFGKPVTLSCSQTLNHNVMYWYQQKSSQAPKLLFHYYDKDFNNEADTPDNFQSRRPNTSFCFLDIRSPGLGDTAMYLCATSRPLAGSTDTQYFGPGTRLTVL.

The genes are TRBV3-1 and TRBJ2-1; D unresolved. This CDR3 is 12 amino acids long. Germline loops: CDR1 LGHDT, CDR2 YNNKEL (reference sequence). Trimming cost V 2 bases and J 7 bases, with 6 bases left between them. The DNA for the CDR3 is TGTGCCAGCAGCCAACGGGCGAATGAGCAGTTCTTC. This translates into CASSQRANEQFF.

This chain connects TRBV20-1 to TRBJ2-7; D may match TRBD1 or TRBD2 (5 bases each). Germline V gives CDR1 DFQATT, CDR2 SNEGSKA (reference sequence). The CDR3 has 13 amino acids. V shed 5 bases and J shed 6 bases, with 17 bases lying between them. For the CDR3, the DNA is TGCAGTGCTCTCCGGGAAGGGGTCGGCGAGCAGTACTTC. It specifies CSALREGVGEQYF.

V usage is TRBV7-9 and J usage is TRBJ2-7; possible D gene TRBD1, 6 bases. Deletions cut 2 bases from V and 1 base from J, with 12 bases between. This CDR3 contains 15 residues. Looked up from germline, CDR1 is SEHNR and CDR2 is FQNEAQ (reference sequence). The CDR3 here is CASSLQGQGSYEQYF. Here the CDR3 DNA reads TGTGCCAGCAGCTTACAAGGGCAGGGGTCCTACGAGCAGTACTTC.

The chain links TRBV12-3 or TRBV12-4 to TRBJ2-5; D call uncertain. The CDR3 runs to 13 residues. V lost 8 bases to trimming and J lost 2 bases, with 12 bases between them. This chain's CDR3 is CASRRSLQETQYF. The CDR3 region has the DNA TGTGCCAGCCGCCGATCCCTGCAAGAGACCCAGTACTTC.

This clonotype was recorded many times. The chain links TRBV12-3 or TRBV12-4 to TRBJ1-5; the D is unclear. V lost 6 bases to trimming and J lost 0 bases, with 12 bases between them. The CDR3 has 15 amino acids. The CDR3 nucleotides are TGTGCCAGCAGCAACCTGGGGAATAGCAATCAGCCCCAGCATTTT. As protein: CASSNLGNSNQPQHF.

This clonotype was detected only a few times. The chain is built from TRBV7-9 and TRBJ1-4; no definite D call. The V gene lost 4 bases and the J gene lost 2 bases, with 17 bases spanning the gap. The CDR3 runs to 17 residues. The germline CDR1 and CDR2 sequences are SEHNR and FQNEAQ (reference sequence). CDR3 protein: CASSSRVGPLTNEKLFF. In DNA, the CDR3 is TGTGCCAGCAGCTCCCGAGTCGGTCCGCTGACTAATGAAAAACTGTTTTTT.

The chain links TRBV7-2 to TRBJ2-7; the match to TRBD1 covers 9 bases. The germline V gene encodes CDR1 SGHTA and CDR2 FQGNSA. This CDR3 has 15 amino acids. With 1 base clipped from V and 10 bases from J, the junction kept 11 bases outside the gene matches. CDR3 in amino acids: CASSLEGQGLGKQYF. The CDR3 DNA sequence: TGTGCCAGCAGCTTAGAGGGACAGGGTCTCGGGAAACAGTACTTC.

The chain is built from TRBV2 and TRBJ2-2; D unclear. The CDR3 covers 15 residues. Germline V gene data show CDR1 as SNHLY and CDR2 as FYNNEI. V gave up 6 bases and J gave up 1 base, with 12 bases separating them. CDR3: CASSRLSQNTGELFF. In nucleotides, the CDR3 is TGTGCCAGCAGCAGACTTAGCCAGAACACCGGGGAGCTGTTTTTT. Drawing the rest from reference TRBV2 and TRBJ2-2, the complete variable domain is EPEVTQTPSHQVTQMGQEVILRCVPISNHLYFYWYRQILGQKVEFLVSFYNNEISEKSEIFDDQFSVERPDGSNFTLKIRSTKLEDSAMYFCASSRLSQNTGELFFGEGSRLTVL.

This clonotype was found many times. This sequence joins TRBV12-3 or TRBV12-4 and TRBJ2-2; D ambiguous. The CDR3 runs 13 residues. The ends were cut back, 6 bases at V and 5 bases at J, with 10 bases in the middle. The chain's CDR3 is CASSLINTGELFF. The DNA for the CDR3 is TGTGCCAGCAGCCTCATTAATACCGGGGAGCTGTTTTTT.

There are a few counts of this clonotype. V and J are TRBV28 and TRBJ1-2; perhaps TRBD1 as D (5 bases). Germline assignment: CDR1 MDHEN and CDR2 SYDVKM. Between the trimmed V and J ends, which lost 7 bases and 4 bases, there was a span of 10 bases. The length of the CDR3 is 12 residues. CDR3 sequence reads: CASMRQTYGYTF. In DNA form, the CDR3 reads TGTGCCAGCATGAGACAGACCTATGGCTACACCTTC.

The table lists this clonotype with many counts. DNA of the CDR3: TGTGCCAGCAGACGGACAGGGGCCTACGAGCAGTACTTC. Protein sequence: CASRRTGAYEQYF. The chain combines TRBV6-1 with TRBJ2-7; 9 bases match TRBD1. This CDR3 region has 13 residues. From germline, CDR1 is MNHNS and CDR2 SASEGT. V was pared by 6 bases and J by 2 bases, with 2 bases of the junction left unmatched.